One sample yielded the 12 T cell receptor beta chains listed below, sequenced in a study of shared clonotypes between healthy human individuals. Assay used: immunoSEQ multiplex PCR; TCRdb lists only in-frame clones, some missing. The sample lists 2 million to 2.5 million clones; 93% were seen once. Specimen: naive CD4+ T cells from PBMCs. Subset defined: CD45RA+ positively selected. Source of these receptors: a man aged 18 to 29 in good health. Some clones in this sample may be carry-over from other donors' samples.

Comments on this clone: Within the sample, other DNA sequences also encode this same CDR3. The chain joins TRBV9 to TRBJ2-3; D uncertain. Germline V gene data show CDR1 as SGDLS and CDR2 as YYNGEE. This CDR3 has 14 amino acids. V lost 0 bases and J lost 0, with 5 bases in between. CDR3 DNA sequence: TGTGCCAGCAGCGTAGATAGAAGCACAGATACGCAGTATTTT. Its translation is CASSVDRSTDTQYF.

For the CDR3, the DNA is TGTGCCAGCAGCTTTTACCAACCCATTGGTACATCCAACTATGGCTACACCTTC. Translating gives CASSFYQPIGTSNYGYTF. The chain joins TRBV11-2 to TRBJ1-2; the D is unclear. The CDR3 is made up of 18 amino acids. V was shortened by 3 bases and J by 2 bases, with 22 bases between the two germline ends. The V gene's germline CDR1 is SGHAT and CDR2 FQNNGV.

CDR3 sequence reads: CASSGRTGGGFNYGYTF. The CDR3 bases are TGTGCCAGCAGTGGCCGAACGGGTGGGGGGTTTAACTATGGCTACACCTTC. The chain carries TRBV28 and TRBJ1-2; D is possibly TRBD1 (5 bases). Germline V gene lookup returns CDR1 MDHEN and CDR2 SYDVKM. This CDR3 is 17 amino acids long. V shed 5 bases and J shed 1 base, with 20 bases lying between them.

This clone was detected once. Other DNA sequences in this specimen translate into the identical CDR3. The gene calls are TRBV7-2 and TRBJ2-3; 12 positions match TRBD2. V lost 5 bases, J lost 0 bases, and 3 bases stayed unmatched. The CDR3 extends over 16 amino acids. Germline V gene lookup returns CDR1 SGHTA and CDR2 FQGNSA. CDR3 region: CASSLGTSGSTDTQYF. The DNA for the CDR3 is TGTGCCAGCAGCCTCGGGACTAGCGGGAGCACAGATACGCAGTATTTT.

This rearrangement joins TRBV6-1 to TRBJ2-5, with D maybe TRBD1 (6 bases). Trimming left V 2 bases short and J 1 base short, with 11 bases between. CDR1 MNHNS and CDR2 SASEGT come from the germline V gene. The CDR3 consists of 15 residues. The CDR3 sequence is CASSENRVPQETQYF. DNA for the CDR3: TGTGCCAGCAGTGAAAACAGGGTCCCCCAAGAGACCCAGTACTTC.

The chain recombines TRBV18 with TRBJ2-3, with D unclear. From germline, CDR1 is KGHSH and CDR2 LQKENI. V gave up 5 bases and J gave up 2 bases, with 14 bases separating them. This CDR3 has 15 residues. Here the CDR3 DNA reads TGTGCCAGCTCAGCCGTTAACCGCAACACAGATACGCAGTATTTT. It encodes CASSAVNRNTDTQYF. The full variable domain, rest sourced from reference TRBV18 and TRBJ2-3, is NAGVMQNPRHLVRRRGQEARLRCSPMKGHSHVYWYRQLPEEGLKFMVYLQKENIIDESGMPKERFSAEFPKEGPSILRIQQVVRGDSAAYFCASSAVNRNTDTQYFGPGTRLTVL.

The chain carries TRBV19 and TRBJ1-5; TRBD1 might be the D (6 bases). Germline V gives CDR1 LNHDA, CDR2 SQIVND (reference sequence). The CDR3 runs to 17 residues. The V end was cut by 6 bases, the J end by 0 bases, with 18 bases between. DNA of the CDR3: TGTGCCAGTAGACAGGGCCTCCTGATTTCTAGCAATCAGCCCCAGCATTTT. Translated, it gives CASRQGLLISSNQPQHF. Using reference TRBV19 and TRBJ1-5 for the parts outside the CDR3, the full variable domain is DGGITQSPKYLFRKEGQNVTLSCEQNLNHDAMYWYRQDPGQGLRLIYYSQIVNDFQKGDIAEGYSVSREKKESFPLTVTSAQKNPTAFYLCASRQGLLISSNQPQHFGDGTRLSIL.

V is TRBV6-5 and J is TRBJ1-3; D ambiguous. Germline V gene lookup returns CDR1 MNHEY and CDR2 SVGAGI. CDR3 size: 15 residues. V was clipped by 2 bases and J by 0 bases, with 8 bases between them. CDR3 protein: CASSYDSASGNTIYF. CDR3 in DNA: TGTGCCAGCAGTTACGATTCCGCCTCTGGAAACACCATATATTTT.

The CDR3 coding sequence is TGCGCCAGCAGCTTGGGCTCCGCGGCTAGCGGGAGTCCCTACGAGCAGTACTTC. This sequence encodes CASSLGSAASGSPYEQYF. This chain connects TRBV5-1 to TRBJ2-7, with TRBD2 matching 10 bases. V lost 0 bases and J lost 2; bases outside the gene matches: 11. The CDR3 length is 18 residues. The germline V gene has CDR1 SGHRS and CDR2 YFSETQ.

V and J are TRBV4-1 and TRBJ2-2; 9 nucleotides agree with TRBD1. J was trimmed by 7 bases and V by 2 bases; bases with no gene match: 20. The CDR3 runs to 20 residues. Per the germline V gene, CDR1 is MGHRA and CDR2 is YSYEKL. CDR3 protein: CASSQTPGQGFYGWDGELFF. In DNA form, the CDR3 reads TGCGCCAGCAGCCAAACCCCGGGACAGGGTTTTTACGGGTGGGACGGGGAGCTGTTTTTT.

The chain links TRBV2 to TRBJ1-2; possibly TRBD1 for D (5 bases). The CDR3 is made up of 13 amino acids. Germline CDR1 is SNHLY and CDR2 is FYNNEI. The V and J ends lost 6 bases and 7 bases respectively, with 15 bases between them. CDR3 sequence: CASRMAGGSGYTF. In DNA, the CDR3 is TGTGCCAGCAGGATGGCGGGGGGATCTGGCTACACCTTC.

The gene calls are TRBV7-3 and TRBJ2-3; 16 bases map to TRBD2. The CDR3 has 18 amino acids. Looked up from germline, CDR1 is SGHTA and CDR2 is FQGTGA. With 2 bases clipped from V and 5 bases from J, the junction kept 7 bases outside the gene matches. Here the CDR3 DNA reads TGTGCCAGCAGCTTATTGGGGACTAGCGGGAGGGTTGGAGATACGCAGTATTTT. Amino acids: CASSLLGTSGRVGDTQYF. The variable domain in full, with the rest retrieved from reference TRBV7-3 and TRBJ2-3, is GAGVSQTPSNKVTEKGKYVELRCDPISGHTALYWYRQSLGQGPEFLIYFQGTGAADDSGLPNDRFFAVRPEGSVSTLKIQRTERGDSAVYLCASSLLGTSGRVGDTQYFGPGTRLTVL.